This paragraph covers one T cell receptor (beta chain) sequence. Its specificity is not known. These data belong to a study of vaccination effects on CD4 cells after COVID-19. Whole-study context: Antigen-specific CD4+ T cells were first expanded with viral peptide pools by the ViraFEST assay and only then sequenced. Two convalescent patients were sampled 16 days and one week before vaccination. Cultures used more than 1.5 million PBMC per well, around 9 IU/ml IL-2 and approximately 10 ug/ml peptides.

The assay was immunoSEQ multiplex PCR, and TCRdb's table has in-frame clones only and misses some. The sample carries about 46,000 clones, around 70% recorded once. At the end of more than 8 days of culture, CD4+ T cells were isolated. Study-level results: By a late point after vaccination, infection- and vaccine-induced clones had shrunk markedly through clonal contraction.

This receptor was taken from a human donor who had a prior SARS-CoV-2 infection. This sample comprised CD4+ T cells from PBMCs cultured without peptide, obtained before COVID-19 vaccination.

CDR3 in DNA: TGTGCCAGCAGTCGGGGACTCAACGGGGAGCTGTTTTTT. Translating gives CASSRGLNGELFF. This chain uses TRBV12-3 or TRBV12-4 with TRBJ2-2; a weak D match, TRBD2 (6 bases). The CDR3 extends over 13 amino acids. V was clipped by 5 bases and J by 7 bases, with 11 bases between them.